This T cell receptor beta chain was sequenced for a study of blood T cell repertoires in COVID-19. Profiled with immunoSEQ multiplex PCR; TCRdb holds only in-frame clones, not every one. This table holds a few hundred thousand clones, 88% found once. The V gene end was trimmed by 9 bases and the J gene end by 4 bases; junction bases not matched to a gene: 5. The CDR3 covers 14 residues. Germline loops: CDR1 KGHDR, CDR2 SFDVKD. The chain couples TRBV24-1 to TRBJ2-1; 10 bases align to TRBD1. The sequence came from a woman aged 55-69 years who had recovered from COVID-19. Sequencing was performed on PBMCs or T cells enriched from blood (not recorded which). The CDR3 here is CATSAGQGYNEQFF. In nucleotides, the CDR3 is TGTGCCACCTCTGCGGGACAGGGGTACAATGAGCAGTTCTTC.